This TCR beta chain was identified in a study of blood T cell repertoires in COVID-19. The trim removed 10 bases at V and 4 bases at J, leaving 7 bases unmatched. The CDR3 runs 14 residues. Germline-derived CDR1 and CDR2 are MRHNA and SNTAGT. Living in roughly 25 US areas, the participants were between roughly 18 and 95 years of age. Repertoires were generated with immunoSEQ multiplex PCR, while TCRdb's copy carries only in-frame clones and drops some. The table includes a few hundred thousand clones, approximately 85% detected once. Sequencing was done on a sample of PBMCs or T cells enriched from blood (not recorded which). The chain employs TRBV6-4 and TRBJ2-6; 7 positions match TRBD1. The clonotype comes from a young woman who had recovered from COVID-19. The CDR3 is CATSTGLGANVLTF. In DNA form, the CDR3 reads TGTGCCACTTCGACAGGGTTAGGGGCCAACGTCCTGACTTTC.